This T cell receptor (beta chain) came from a study of T cell repertoires in cytomegalovirus infection. On the study more broadly: Based on public TCR beta signatures, there were indications of CMV infection and of a matching HLA type. Study-wide findings and caveats: Summed public TCR beta family frequency identified CMV carriers bearing the relevant HLA.

Germline-derived CDR1 and CDR2 are SNHLY and FYNNEI. The length of the CDR3 is 14 residues. V was pared by 7 bases and J by 5 bases, with 18 bases between. This clonotype has just one count. The antigen remains unidentified. TCRdb redid the calling of the reads with MiXCR, one entry per CDR3 protein. This table has approximately 500,000 distinct CDR3 sequences, approximately 17% appearing once. This TCR derives from a human donor in good health (CMV status not recorded). Some clones in this sample may be carry-over from other donors' samples. Material for sequencing was CD8+ T cells from PBMCs. The chain is built from TRBV2 and TRBJ2-7; perhaps TRBD2 as D (7 bases). As DNA, the CDR3 is TGTGCCAGCACCGGAGGAGGGGGGGCCCACGAGCAGTACTTC. This gives the protein CASTGGGGAHEQYF.